The entry below gives a single TCR beta chain sequence along with its context. The antigen is not known. As the CDR3 is not closed by the conserved phenylalanine or tryptophan, this likely results from a read error. The data originate from a study of tumor and adjacent non-tumor tissue in lung cancer. Overall study context: Aged about 31 to 85 years, patients included nine to ten men and 5 women with stage I to III disease. Study findings and constraints: Compared with tumor, normal lung showed significantly lower TCR diversity.

No cell sorting was done before RNA was extracted from the tissue. Distant lung tissue was collected more than 3 cm away from the tumor edge. TCRbeta libraries were built with three rounds of nested PCR, modified from ARM-PCR. MiXCR was run by TCRdb on the multiplex PCR reads, yielding one entry per CDR3 protein. The sample shows 70,000 to 90,000 distinct CDR3 sequences, nearly 70% of them seen only once. CDR1 and CDR2 (germline): SQVTM, ANQGSEA. The CDR3 totals 13 residues. Sequencing was done on a sample of distant non-tumor lung tissue. The TCR originated in a woman aged 50 to 65 with non-small cell lung cancer. The J gene is TRBJ1-3, the V gene TRBV29-1; no clear D gene. This CDR3 reads CSVWADSGNAIYS. DNA for the CDR3: TGCAGCGTCTGGGCTGACTCTGGAAACGCCATATATTCT.